Listed here are 28 T cell receptor beta chains from one sample, sequenced in a study of blood T cells in healthy people across ages. A second PCR of about 6 to 11 cycles used a sample-barcoded 5' primer and a J-beta primer mix. TCRdb redid the calling of the 5' RACE reads with MiXCR, one entry per CDR3 protein. Of 1.5 million to 2 million distinct CDR3 sequences listed, just under 50% were seen once; the top ten hold less than 2.5%. The specimen sequenced was blood. The receptor source for this set is a woman aged 40 to 50 in good health.

This clonotype was observed a few times. The CDR3 here is CSAIQGSSTDTQYF. CDR3 sequence (DNA): TGCAGTGCTATACAGGGGTCTAGCACAGATACGCAGTATTTT. The chain has TRBV20-1 and TRBJ2-3; 7 bases align to TRBD1. CDR1 is DFQATT and CDR2 is SNEGSKA in the germline V gene (reference sequence). The junction had 4 bases not matched to a gene; V was cut back by 4 bases and J by 0 bases. CDR3 size: 14 residues.

The V call is TRBV28, the J call TRBJ2-4; 8 positions agree with TRBD2. V lost 7 bases and J lost 0; bases outside the gene matches: 20. This CDR3 is 20 amino acids long. Germline assignment: CDR1 MDHEN and CDR2 SYDVKM. Written as DNA, the CDR3 is TGTGCCAGCACTCCCACATGGATGGGTAGCGGGGATTTAGCCAAAAACATTCAGTACTTC. The encoded protein is CASTPTWMGSGDLAKNIQYF.

The V gene is TRBV4-1, the J gene TRBJ1-1, with TRBD1 as a possible D gene (6 bases). The germline CDR1 and CDR2 sequences are MGHRA and YSYEKL. The CDR3 runs to 15 residues. The germline V and J ends were trimmed by 5 bases and 0 bases, with 13 bases remaining between them. The chain's CDR3 is CASSINTGMNTEAFF. DNA of the CDR3: TGCGCCAGCAGCATAAATACAGGGATGAACACTGAAGCTTTCTTT.

This rearrangement joins TRBV6-5 to TRBJ1-2; a weak D match, TRBD1 (5 bases). Trimming pared 5 bases from V and 4 bases from J, leaving 14 bases between. The CDR3 length is 14 residues. In germline, CDR1 is MNHEY, CDR2 SVGAGI. The CDR3 loop reads CASSTGRLIYGYTF. DNA of the CDR3: TGTGCCAGCAGTACGGGACGGTTGATCTATGGCTACACCTTC.

The rearrangement uses TRBV29-1 and TRBJ2-5; D unresolved. Between the trimmed V and J ends, which lost 4 bases and 2 bases, there was a span of 14 bases. From germline, CDR1 is SQVTM and CDR2 ANQGSEA. This CDR3 is 14 amino acids long. CDR3 bases: TGCAGCGTTGTGTTGGCAGTCAAACAAGAGACCCAGTACTTC. Translating gives CSVVLAVKQETQYF.

The rearrangement links TRBV7-9 to TRBJ2-7; no clear D. The tail of the sequence fits TRBJ2-5 better, so the J call may be wrong. The CDR3 sequence is 14 residues long. In germline, CDR1 is SEHNR, CDR2 FQNEAQ (reference sequence). The chain's CDR3 is CASSSTPEQETQYF. For the CDR3, the DNA is TGTGCCAGCAGCTCAACGCCAGAACAAGAGACCCAGTACTTC.

The V and J genes are TRBV4-3 and TRBJ2-3; the match to TRBD1 covers 8 bases. This CDR3 spans 15 amino acids. Looked up from germline, CDR1 is LGHNA and CDR2 is YSLEER. The ends lost 4 bases at V and 9 bases at J; junction bases unmatched: 12. Here the CDR3 DNA reads TGCGCCAGCAGCCTTGGACAGGGCGGGATAGGCACGCAGTATTTT. This codes for CASSLGQGGIGTQYF.

Only a few counts were recorded for this clonotype. The chain links TRBV29-1 to TRBJ2-5, with D perhaps TRBD2 (6 bases). With 4 bases removed from V and 4 bases from J, the gap between germline ends came to 16 bases. Germline-derived CDR1 and CDR2 are SQVTM and ANQGSEA. CDR3 size: 14 residues. The CDR3: CSVAPAGGVETQYF. The CDR3 DNA is TGCAGCGTTGCCCCGGCAGGAGGGGTAGAGACCCAGTACTTC.

The V and J genes are TRBV28 and TRBJ1-2; D may be TRBD1 (6 bases). The V end was cut by 8 bases, the J end by 6 bases, with 16 bases between. The V gene's germline CDR1 is MDHEN and CDR2 SYDVKM. The CDR3 is 13 residues long. The CDR3 nucleotides are TGTGCCAGCCGACCCGGGTGGACAGATGGCTACACCTTC. Protein sequence: CASRPGWTDGYTF.

The gene calls are TRBV28 and TRBJ1-2, with 7 nucleotides matching TRBD1. With V trimmed by 6 bases and J by 1 base, 5 bases remained unmatched. This CDR3 has 14 residues. Germline CDR1 is MDHEN and CDR2 is SYDVKM. CDR3 nucleotide sequence: TGTGCCAGCAGCACGGGACAGTTTAACTATGGCTACACCTTC. Its translation: CASSTGQFNYGYTF.

This clonotype was seen at least ten times. The chain couples TRBV5-1 to TRBJ2-3, with D unresolved. The V gene lost 5 bases and the J gene lost 2 bases, with 9 bases spanning the gap. The CDR3 sequence is 13 residues long. Germline V gene lookup returns CDR1 SGHRS and CDR2 YFSETQ. The CDR3, as DNA: TGCGCCAGCAGGGGCGAACTCACAGATACGCAGTATTTT. Translated, it gives CASRGELTDTQYF.

This sequence joins TRBV28 and TRBJ2-5; TRBD1 agrees at 7 bases. The DNA end is a closer match to TRBJ2-7, so the J assignment may be wrong. The CDR3 is 16 amino acids. Germline V lookup: CDR1 MDHEN, CDR2 SYDVKM. The CDR3 spells CASSPAFRTGKSEQYF. CDR3 DNA sequence: TGTGCCAGCAGTCCAGCCTTCCGGACAGGCAAAAGCGAGCAGTACTTC.

This chain joins TRBV20-1 and TRBJ1-4; 8 positions agree with TRBD1. CDR3 length: 15 amino acids. Germline values: CDR1 DFQATT, CDR2 SNEGSKA (reference sequence). Here the CDR3 reads CSTPDRVILNEKLFF. The DNA of the CDR3 is TGCTCCACCCCGGACAGGGTTATACTAAATGAAAAACTGTTTTTT.

This clonotype was observed a handful of times. V is TRBV7-2 and J is TRBJ2-4, with 12 bases that match TRBD2. The germline CDR1 and CDR2 sequences are SGHTA and FQGNSA. The CDR3 runs to 16 residues. V was pared by 3 bases and J by 13 bases, with 13 bases of the junction left unmatched. The CDR3 here is CASSFLAGGLQEPQYF. In DNA form, the CDR3 reads TGTGCCAGCAGCTTTCTAGCGGGGGGGCTCCAAGAGCCCCAGTACTTC.

V gene TRBV12-3 or TRBV12-4 combines with J gene TRBJ1-4, with D perhaps TRBD1 (6 bases). Trimming took off 3 bases at V and 15 bases at J, with 11 bases between the two ends. The CDR3 runs to 11 residues. This CDR3 reads CASSFQGRVFF. DNA for the CDR3: TGTGCCAGCAGTTTCCAGGGGCGGGTGTTTTTT.

To note about this clonotype: Its ends do not fully match the called genes, so a read error is possible. V and J are TRBV6-5 and TRBJ1-2, with 9 bases identical to TRBD1. The CDR3 totals 16 residues. The germline CDR1 and CDR2 sequences are MNHEY and SVGAGI. The CDR3 DNA reads TGTGCCTGCAGTTACTCGGTCGGACAGGGGCGCCTCGGCTACACCTTC. Encoded protein: CACSYSVGQGRLGYTF.

This clonotype turned up a few times. The chain carries TRBV12-3 or TRBV12-4 and TRBJ2-2; D uncertain. Between the trimmed V and J ends, which lost 2 bases and 6 bases, there was a span of 4 bases. The CDR3 runs to 12 residues. The CDR3 nucleotides read TGTGCCAGCAGTTTACCGCCCGGGGAGCTGTTTTTT. As protein: CASSLPPGELFF.

This clonotype was picked up a small number of times. The CDR3 DNA sequence: TGCGCCAGCAGCGGACCTTTAGAGACCCAGTACTTC. As protein: CASSGPLETQYF. The rearrangement joins TRBV5-1 to TRBJ2-5; no definite D call. Germline CDR1 SGHRS, CDR2 YFSETQ. The CDR3 has 12 amino acids. V lost 4 bases, J lost 4 bases, and 8 bases lay in between.

The chain is built from TRBV28 and TRBJ2-6; tentative D call: TRBD2 (5 bases). The CDR3 is 15 residues long. Germline CDR1 MDHEN, CDR2 SYDVKM. Trimming removed 8 bases at V and 0 bases at J, with 11 bases between. The CDR3 coding sequence is TGTGCCAGCGGACCGGGGAGCTCTGGGGCCAACGTCCTGACTTTC. Encoded protein: CASGPGSSGANVLTF.

This sequence joins TRBV7-2 and TRBJ1-2; D perhaps matches TRBD1 (5 bases). The CDR3 runs to 15 residues. Per germline, CDR1 SGHTA and CDR2 FQGNSA. Trimming stripped 2 bases from V and 3 bases from J, with 13 bases between. The CDR3 nucleotides are TGTGCCAGCAGCTTAAAAAGTCAGGGTGACTATGGCTACACCTTC. Its protein is CASSLKSQGDYGYTF. The full variable domain, in which reference TRBV7-2 and TRBJ1-2 provide the parts outside the CDR3, is GAGVSQSPSNKVTEKGKDVELRCDPISGHTALYWYRQSLGQGLEFLIYFQGNSAPDKSGLPSDRFSAERTGGSVSTLTIQRTQQEDSAVYLCASSLKSQGDYGYTFGSGTRLTVV.

V gene TRBV5-5 combines with J gene TRBJ2-7; 13 bases match TRBD2. V shed 4 bases and J 0 bases; nucleotides not matched to a gene: 10. Germline V CDR1 and CDR2: SGHKS, YYEKEE (reference sequence). This CDR3 contains 18 residues. CDR3 sequence (DNA): TGTGCCAGCAGCGCCACAGGACTAGCGGGGGTTTACTCCTACGAGCAGTACTTC. It specifies CASSATGLAGVYSYEQYF.

The chain links TRBV7-9 to TRBJ2-1; D is ambiguous. Germline V lookup: CDR1 SEHNR, CDR2 FQNEAQ (reference sequence). V lost 5 bases, J lost 8 bases, and 13 bases lay in between. The CDR3 is made up of 13 amino acids. As DNA, the CDR3 is TGTGCCAGCAGCCCCCCTGGGTGGGATGAGCAGTTCTTC. Protein product: CASSPPGWDEQFF. The full variable domain, with the rest looked up from reference TRBV7-9 and TRBJ2-1, is DTGVSQNPRHKITKRGQNVTFRCDPISEHNRLYWYRQTLGQGPEFLTYFQNEAQLEKSRLLSDRFSAERPKGSFSTLEIQRTEQGDSAMYLCASSPPGWDEQFFGPGTRLTVL.

V and J are TRBV18 and TRBJ1-5; the match to TRBD1 covers 9 bases. CDR3 length: 16 amino acids. With V trimmed by 5 bases and J by 2 bases, 7 bases remained unmatched. Germline CDR1 KGHSH, CDR2 LQKENI. As DNA, the CDR3 is TGTGCCAGCTCAGAACGGACAGGGGCTGGCAATCAGCCCCAGCATTTT. Translated: CASSERTGAGNQPQHF. Full variable domain (missing parts from reference TRBV18 and TRBJ1-5): NAGVMQNPRHLVRRRGQEARLRCSPMKGHSHVYWYRQLPEEGLKFMVYLQKENIIDESGMPKERFSAEFPKEGPSILRIQQVVRGDSAAYFCASSERTGAGNQPQHFGDGTRLSIL.

This chain joins TRBV5-1 and TRBJ2-5; no clear D. The V end was cut by 0 bases, the J end by 1 base, with 7 bases between. The CDR3 covers 14 residues. Germline V gene data show CDR1 as SGHRS and CDR2 as YFSETQ. CDR3 coding DNA: TGCGCCAGCAGCTTGGGGGTTTTCCAAGAGACCCAGTACTTC. As protein: CASSLGVFQETQYF.

This clonotype was observed a single time. CDR3 protein: CASSDFISPLHF. For the CDR3, the DNA is TGTGCCAGCAGTGATTTTATCTCACCCCTCCACTTT. This chain joins TRBV6-1 and TRBJ1-6, with D unclear. Germline values: CDR1 MNHNS, CDR2 SASEGT. Trimming took off 3 bases at V and 10 bases at J, with 7 bases between the two ends. The CDR3 length is 12 residues.

This chain connects TRBV9 to TRBJ2-1; no definite D call. V lost 0 bases, J lost 1 base, and 11 bases lay in between. Per germline, CDR1 SGDLS and CDR2 YYNGEE. The CDR3 has 16 residues. In nucleotides, the CDR3 is TGTGCCAGCAGCGTAGTACGGATGTCTTCCTACAATGAGCAGTTCTTC. Amino acid sequence: CASSVVRMSSYNEQFF.

In this sample, this clonotype turned up many times. The chain combines TRBV6-5 with TRBJ2-7; 8 positions agree with TRBD1. Trimming took 0 bases from V and 1 from J; bases not matched to a gene: 2. Germline V lookup: CDR1 MNHEY, CDR2 SVGAGI. This CDR3 contains 15 residues. CDR3 DNA sequence: TGTGCCAGCAGTTACTCGAGGGACAGGTCCTACGAGCAGTACTTC. Translating gives CASSYSRDRSYEQYF.

This clonotype was picked up one time. At one end the junction does not follow the germline gene, possibly because of a read error. This sequence joins TRBV7-3 and TRBJ2-7; a weak D match, TRBD1 (5 bases). The CDR3 contains 16 residues. The germline CDR1 and CDR2 sequences are SGHTA and FQGTGA. In DNA form, the CDR3 reads TGTGCCGGCAGCCCCTACCCCCAGGGTGTAATCCACGAGCAGTACTTC. Translated: CAGSPYPQGVIHEQYF.